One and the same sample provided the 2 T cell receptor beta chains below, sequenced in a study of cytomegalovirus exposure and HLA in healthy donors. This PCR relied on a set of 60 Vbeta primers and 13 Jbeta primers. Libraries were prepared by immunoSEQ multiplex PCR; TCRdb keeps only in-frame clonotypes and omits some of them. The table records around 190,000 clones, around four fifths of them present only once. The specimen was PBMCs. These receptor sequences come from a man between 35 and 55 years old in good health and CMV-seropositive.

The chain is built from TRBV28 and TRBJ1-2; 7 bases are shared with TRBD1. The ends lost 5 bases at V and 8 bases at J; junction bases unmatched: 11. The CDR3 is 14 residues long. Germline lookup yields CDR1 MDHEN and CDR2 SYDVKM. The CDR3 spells CASSPGSGGTGYTF. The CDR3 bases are TGTGCCAGCAGTCCCGGGTCAGGGGGAACCGGCTACACCTTC.

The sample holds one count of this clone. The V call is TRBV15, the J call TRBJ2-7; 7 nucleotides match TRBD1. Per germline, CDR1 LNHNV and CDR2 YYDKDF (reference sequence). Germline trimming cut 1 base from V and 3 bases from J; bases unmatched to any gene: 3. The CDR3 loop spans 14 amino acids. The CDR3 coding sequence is TGTGCCACCAGCAGAGCCACAGGGGACTACGAGCAGTACTTC. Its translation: CATSRATGDYEQYF.